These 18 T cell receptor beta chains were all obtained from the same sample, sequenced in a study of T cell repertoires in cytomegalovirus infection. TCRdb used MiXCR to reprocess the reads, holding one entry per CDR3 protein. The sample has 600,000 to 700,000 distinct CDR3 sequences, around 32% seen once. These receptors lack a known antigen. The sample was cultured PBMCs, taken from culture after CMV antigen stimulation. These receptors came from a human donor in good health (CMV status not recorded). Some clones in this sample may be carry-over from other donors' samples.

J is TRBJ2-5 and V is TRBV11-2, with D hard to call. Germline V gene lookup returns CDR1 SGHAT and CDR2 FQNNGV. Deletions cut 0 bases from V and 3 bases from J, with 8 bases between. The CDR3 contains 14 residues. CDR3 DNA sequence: TGTGCCAGCAGCTTAGATCCCGGAGAAGAGACCCAGTACTTC. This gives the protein CASSLDPGEETQYF.

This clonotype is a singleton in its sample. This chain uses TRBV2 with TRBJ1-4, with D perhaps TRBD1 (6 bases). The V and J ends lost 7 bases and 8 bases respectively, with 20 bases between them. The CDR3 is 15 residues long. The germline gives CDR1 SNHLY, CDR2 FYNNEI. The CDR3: CASISPWDNREKLFF. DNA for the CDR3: TGTGCCAGCATTTCCCCTTGGGACAATCGGGAAAAACTGTTTTTT.

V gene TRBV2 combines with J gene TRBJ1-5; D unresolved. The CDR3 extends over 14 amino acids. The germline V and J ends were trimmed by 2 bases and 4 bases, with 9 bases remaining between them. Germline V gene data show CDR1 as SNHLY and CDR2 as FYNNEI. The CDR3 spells CASSELRGNQPQHF. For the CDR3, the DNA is TGTGCCAGCAGTGAATTGCGGGGAAATCAGCCCCAGCATTTT.

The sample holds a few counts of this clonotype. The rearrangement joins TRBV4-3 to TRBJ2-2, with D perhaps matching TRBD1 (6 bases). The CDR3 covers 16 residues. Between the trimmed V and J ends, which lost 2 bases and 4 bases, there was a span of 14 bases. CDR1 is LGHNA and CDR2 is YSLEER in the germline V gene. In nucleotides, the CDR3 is TGCGCCAGCAGCCAACTCCAGGGGAGAGGCACCGGGGAGCTGTTTTTT. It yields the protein CASSQLQGRGTGELFF.

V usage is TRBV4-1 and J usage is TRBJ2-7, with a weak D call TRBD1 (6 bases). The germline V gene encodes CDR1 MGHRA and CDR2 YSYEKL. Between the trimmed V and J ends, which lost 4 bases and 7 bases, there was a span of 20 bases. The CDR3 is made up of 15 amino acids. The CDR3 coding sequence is TGCGCCAGCAGCCTCTCGTCACAGGGAGTAGTTGAGCAGTACTTC. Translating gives CASSLSSQGVVEQYF.

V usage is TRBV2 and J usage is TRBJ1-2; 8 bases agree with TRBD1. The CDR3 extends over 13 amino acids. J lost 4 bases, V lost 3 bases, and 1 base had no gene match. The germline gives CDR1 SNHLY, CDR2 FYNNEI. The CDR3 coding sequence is TGTGCCAGCAGTGAGGACAGGGCCTATGGCTACACCTTC. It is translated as CASSEDRAYGYTF.

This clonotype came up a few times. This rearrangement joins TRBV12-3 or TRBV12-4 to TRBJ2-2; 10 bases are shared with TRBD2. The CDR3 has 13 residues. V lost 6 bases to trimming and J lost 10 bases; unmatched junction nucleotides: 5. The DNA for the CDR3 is TGTGCCAGCAGGGGACTAGCGCATGTGGAGCTGTTTTTT. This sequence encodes CASRGLAHVELFF.

This CDR3 reads CSARVSTGNEKLFF. CDR3 DNA: TGCAGTGCTAGAGTCAGCACAGGCAATGAAAAACTGTTTTTT. The chain combines TRBV20-1 with TRBJ1-4, with D perhaps matching TRBD1 (5 bases). Germline V gene sequence: CDR1 DFQATT, CDR2 SNEGSKA (reference sequence). With 1 base removed from V and 5 bases from J, the gap between germline ends came to 11 bases. CDR3 size: 14 residues.

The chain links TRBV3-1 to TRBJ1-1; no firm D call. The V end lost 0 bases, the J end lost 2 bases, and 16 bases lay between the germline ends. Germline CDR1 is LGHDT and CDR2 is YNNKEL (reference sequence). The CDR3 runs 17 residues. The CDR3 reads CASSQDTITESNTEAFF. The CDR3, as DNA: TGTGCCAGCAGCCAAGATACCATCACAGAAAGCAACACTGAAGCTTTCTTT.

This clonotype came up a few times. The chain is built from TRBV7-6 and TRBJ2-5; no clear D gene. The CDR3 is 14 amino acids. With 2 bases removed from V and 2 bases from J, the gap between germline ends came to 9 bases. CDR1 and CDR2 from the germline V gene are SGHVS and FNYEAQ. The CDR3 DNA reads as TGTGCCAGCAGCTTATTGCGGATTCAAGAGACCCAGTACTTC. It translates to CASSLLRIQETQYF.

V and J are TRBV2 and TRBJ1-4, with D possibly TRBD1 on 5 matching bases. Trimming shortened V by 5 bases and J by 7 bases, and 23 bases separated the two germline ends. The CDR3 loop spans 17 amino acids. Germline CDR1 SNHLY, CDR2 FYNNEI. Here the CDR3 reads CASSWDGPLTGGEKLFF. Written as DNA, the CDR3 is TGTGCCAGCAGTTGGGACGGCCCTTTAACCGGAGGTGAAAAACTGTTTTTT.

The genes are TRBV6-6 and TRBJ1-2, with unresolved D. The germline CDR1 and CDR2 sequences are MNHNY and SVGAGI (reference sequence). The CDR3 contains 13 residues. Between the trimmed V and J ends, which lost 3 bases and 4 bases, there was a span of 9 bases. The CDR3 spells CASSYEEGYGYTF. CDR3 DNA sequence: TGTGCCAGCAGTTATGAGGAGGGCTATGGCTACACCTTC.

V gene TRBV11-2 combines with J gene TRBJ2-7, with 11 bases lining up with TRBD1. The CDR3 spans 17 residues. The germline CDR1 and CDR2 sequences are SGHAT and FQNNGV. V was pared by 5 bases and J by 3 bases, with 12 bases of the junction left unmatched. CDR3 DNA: TGTGCCAGCAGCATCCGGGACAGGGGGTTCAAAGTCTACGAGCAGTACTTC. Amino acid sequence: CASSIRDRGFKVYEQYF.

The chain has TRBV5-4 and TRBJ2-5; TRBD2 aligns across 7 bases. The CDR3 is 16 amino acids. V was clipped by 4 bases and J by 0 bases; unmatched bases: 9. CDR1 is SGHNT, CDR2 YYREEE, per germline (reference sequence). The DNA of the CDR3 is TGTGCCAGCAGCCCGGGGAGGGGACTTCACCAAGAGACCCAGTACTTC. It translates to CASSPGRGLHQETQYF.

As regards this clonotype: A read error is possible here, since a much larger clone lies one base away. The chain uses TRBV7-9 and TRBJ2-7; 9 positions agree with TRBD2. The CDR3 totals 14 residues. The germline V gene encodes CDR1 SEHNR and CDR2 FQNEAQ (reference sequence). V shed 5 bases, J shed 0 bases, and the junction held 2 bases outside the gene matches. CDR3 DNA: TGTGCCAGCAGCCCTAGCGGGGTCTCCTACGAGCAGTACTTC. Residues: CASSPSGVSYEQYF.

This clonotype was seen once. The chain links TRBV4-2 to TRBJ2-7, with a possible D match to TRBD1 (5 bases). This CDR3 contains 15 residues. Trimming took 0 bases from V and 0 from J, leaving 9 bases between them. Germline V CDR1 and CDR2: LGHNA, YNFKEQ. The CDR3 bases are TGTGCCAGCAGCCAAGATCAGGGATTCTCCTACGAGCAGTACTTC. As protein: CASSQDQGFSYEQYF.

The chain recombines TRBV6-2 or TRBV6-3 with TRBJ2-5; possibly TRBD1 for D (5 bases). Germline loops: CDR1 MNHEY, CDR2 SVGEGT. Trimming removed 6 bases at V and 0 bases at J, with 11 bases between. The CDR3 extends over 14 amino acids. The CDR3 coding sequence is TGTGCCAGCAGCAAGACAGTGAACCAAGAGACCCAGTACTTC. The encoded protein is CASSKTVNQETQYF.

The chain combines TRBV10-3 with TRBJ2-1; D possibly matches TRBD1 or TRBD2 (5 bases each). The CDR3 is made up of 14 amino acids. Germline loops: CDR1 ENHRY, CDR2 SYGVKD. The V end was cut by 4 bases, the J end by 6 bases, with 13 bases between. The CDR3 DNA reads TGTGCCATCAGTGTTCGGGTTGGGGGCAATGAGCAGTTCTTC. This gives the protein CAISVRVGGNEQFF.